This TCR beta chain is drawn from a study of cytomegalovirus exposure and HLA in healthy donors. Study-wide points: Immune exposure information comprised only CMV serostatus. Researchers counted around 180 TCR beta chains as cytomegalovirus-associated. Several of the most significant clusters were apparently associated with common viral pathogens in a later analysis. Of the V segments, some could not be distinguished, including TRBV6-2 and TRBV6-3, and were excluded.

Remarks on this clone: Its antigen is currently unknown.

60 Vbeta and 13 Jbeta primers were used in PCR. The assay was immunoSEQ multiplex PCR, and TCRdb's table has in-frame clones only and misses some. The sample yields about 200,000 clones, 70% to 80% seen once. The CDR3 has 14 amino acids. Germline-derived CDR1 and CDR2 are MNHEY and SMNVEV (reference sequence). V lost 3 bases and J lost 2, with 11 bases in between. Sample: PBMCs. The chain has TRBV27 and TRBJ2-7, with D possibly TRBD1 on 6 matching bases. The sequence derives from a woman aged 30 to 39 in good health and CMV-seropositive. CDR3 in amino acids: CASSFWDNPYEQYF. The CDR3 DNA follows: TGTGCCAGCAGTTTTTGGGACAACCCCTACGAGCAGTACTTC.